Reported below is one TCR beta chain. Its target is unknown. V dropped 5 bases and J dropped 8; count of bases not matched to a gene: 10. The CDR3 sequence is 14 residues long. Germline lookup yields CDR1 PRHDT and CDR2 FYEKMQ (reference sequence). It was with 60 Vbeta and 13 Jbeta primers that the PCR ran. The method was immunoSEQ multiplex PCR; TCRdb's version includes in-frame clones alone and lacks a portion of them. The repertoire includes roughly 66,000 clones, around 77% of them detected once, and approximately 6.3% sits in the top ten. This record belongs to a study of cytomegalovirus exposure and HLA in healthy donors. General study points: Researchers reported in a later analysis that a missense DCLRE1C variant was tied to TCR beta V- and J-gene trimming. There were some 150 TCR beta chains listed as cytomegalovirus-associated. Later analysis found that TCR beta chains associated with HLA were more clonally expanded than other, equally common chains.

Sequencing input: PBMCs. The chain links TRBV13 to TRBJ2-5; 8 bases line up with TRBD1. The clonotype was recovered from a middle-aged man in good health and CMV-seronegative. CDR3 region: CASSIPGQDFTQYF. CDR3 sequence (DNA): TGTGCCAGCAGCATACCGGGACAGGATTTCACCCAGTACTTC.